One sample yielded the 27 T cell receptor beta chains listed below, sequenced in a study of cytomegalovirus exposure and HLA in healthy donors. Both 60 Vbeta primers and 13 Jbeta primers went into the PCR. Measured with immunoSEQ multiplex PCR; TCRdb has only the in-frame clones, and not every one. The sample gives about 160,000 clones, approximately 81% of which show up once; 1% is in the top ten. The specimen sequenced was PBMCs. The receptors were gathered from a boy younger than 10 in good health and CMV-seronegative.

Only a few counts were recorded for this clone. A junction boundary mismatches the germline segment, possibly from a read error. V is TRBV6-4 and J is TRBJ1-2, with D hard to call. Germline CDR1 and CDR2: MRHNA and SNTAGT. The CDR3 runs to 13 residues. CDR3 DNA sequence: TGTGCCAGCAGTGACTCGATATCGGGTGGCTACACCTTT. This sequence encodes CASSDSISGGYTF.

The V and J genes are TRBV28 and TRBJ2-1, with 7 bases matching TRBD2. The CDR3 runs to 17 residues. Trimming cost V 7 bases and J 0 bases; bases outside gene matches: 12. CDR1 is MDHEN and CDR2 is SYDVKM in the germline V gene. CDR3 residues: CASKGGGGFSSYNEQFF. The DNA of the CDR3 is TGTGCCAGCAAAGGCGGGGGTGGCTTCAGCTCCTACAATGAGCAGTTCTTC.

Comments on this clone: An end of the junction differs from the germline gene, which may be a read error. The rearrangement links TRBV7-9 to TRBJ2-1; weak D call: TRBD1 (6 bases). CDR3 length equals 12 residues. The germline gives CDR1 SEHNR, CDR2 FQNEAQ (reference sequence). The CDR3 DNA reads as TGTTCCAGCAGCCCCAGGACAGACGAGCAGTTCTTC. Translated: CSSSPRTDEQFF.

The CDR3 sequence is CASSHPRQVAGVEETQYF. For the CDR3, the DNA is TGCGCCAGCAGCCACCCACGCCAGGTAGCGGGGGTGGAAGAGACCCAGTACTTC. The rearrangement joins TRBV4-1 to TRBJ2-5; TRBD2 matches 9 bases. This CDR3 spans 18 amino acids. Germline V CDR1 and CDR2: MGHRA, YSYEKL. Trimming at V came to 3 bases and at J to 3 bases, leaving 14 bases not matched to a gene.

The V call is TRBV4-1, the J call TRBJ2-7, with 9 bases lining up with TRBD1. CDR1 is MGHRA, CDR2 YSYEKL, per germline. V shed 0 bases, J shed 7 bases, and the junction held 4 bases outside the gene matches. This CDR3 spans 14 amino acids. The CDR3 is CASSQEGQGGEQYF. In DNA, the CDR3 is TGCGCCAGCAGCCAAGAGGGACAGGGCGGGGAGCAGTACTTC.

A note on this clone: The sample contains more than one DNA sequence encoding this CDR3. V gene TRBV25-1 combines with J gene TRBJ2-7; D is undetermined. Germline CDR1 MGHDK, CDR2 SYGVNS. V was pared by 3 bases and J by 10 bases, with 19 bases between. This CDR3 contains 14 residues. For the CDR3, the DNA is TGTGCCAGCAGTGACCCTATCCATAAAGTCGAACAGTACTTC. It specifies CASSDPIHKVEQYF.

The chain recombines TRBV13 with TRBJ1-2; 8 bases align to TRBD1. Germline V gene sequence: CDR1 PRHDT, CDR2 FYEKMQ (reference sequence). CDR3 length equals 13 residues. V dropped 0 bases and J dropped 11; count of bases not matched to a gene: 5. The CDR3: CASSLGRQGRYTF. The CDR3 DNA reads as TGTGCCAGCAGCTTAGGGCGACAGGGGAGGTACACCTTC.

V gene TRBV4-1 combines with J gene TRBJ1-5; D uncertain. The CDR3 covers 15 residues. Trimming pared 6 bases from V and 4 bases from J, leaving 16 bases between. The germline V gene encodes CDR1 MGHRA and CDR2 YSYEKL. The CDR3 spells CASRLVGVPNQPQHF. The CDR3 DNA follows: TGCGCCAGCAGGCTCGTAGGAGTGCCTAATCAGCCCCAGCATTTT.

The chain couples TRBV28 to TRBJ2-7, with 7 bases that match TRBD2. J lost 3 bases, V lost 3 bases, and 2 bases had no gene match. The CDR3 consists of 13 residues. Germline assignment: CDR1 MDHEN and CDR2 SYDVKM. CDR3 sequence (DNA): TGTGCCAGCAGTTTGCCGGGGGGCTACGAGCAGTACTTC. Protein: CASSLPGGYEQYF.

CDR3 in amino acids: CASRGRANSYNSPLHF. CDR3 nucleotides: TGTGCCAGCCGGGGGAGGGCCAACTCCTATAATTCACCCCTCCACTTT. The V gene is TRBV28, the J gene TRBJ1-6; D possibly corresponds to TRBD1 (5 bases). This CDR3 is 16 amino acids long. Germline CDR1 MDHEN, CDR2 SYDVKM. Trimming stripped 8 bases from V and 0 bases from J, with 14 bases between.

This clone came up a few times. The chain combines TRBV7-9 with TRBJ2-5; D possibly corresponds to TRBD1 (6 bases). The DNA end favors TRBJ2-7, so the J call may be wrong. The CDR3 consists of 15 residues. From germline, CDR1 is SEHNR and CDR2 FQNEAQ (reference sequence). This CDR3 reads CASSLTSGQLYEQYF. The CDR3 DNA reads TGTGCCAGCAGCTTAACGTCCGGACAGCTCTACGAGCAGTACTTC.

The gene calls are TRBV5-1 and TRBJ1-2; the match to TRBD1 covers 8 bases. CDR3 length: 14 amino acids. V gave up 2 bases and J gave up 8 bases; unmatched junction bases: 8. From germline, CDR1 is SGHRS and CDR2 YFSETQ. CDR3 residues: CASSFGQGGMGYTF. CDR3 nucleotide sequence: TGCGCCAGCAGCTTCGGACAGGGAGGGATGGGCTACACCTTC.

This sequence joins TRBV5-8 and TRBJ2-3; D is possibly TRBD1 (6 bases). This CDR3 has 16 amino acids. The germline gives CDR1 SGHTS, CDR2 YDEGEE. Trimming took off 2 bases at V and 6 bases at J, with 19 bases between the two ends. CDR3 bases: TGTGCCAGCAGCTTTCGAAACAACAGGGCTGGGGATACGCAGTATTTT. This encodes CASSFRNNRAGDTQYF.

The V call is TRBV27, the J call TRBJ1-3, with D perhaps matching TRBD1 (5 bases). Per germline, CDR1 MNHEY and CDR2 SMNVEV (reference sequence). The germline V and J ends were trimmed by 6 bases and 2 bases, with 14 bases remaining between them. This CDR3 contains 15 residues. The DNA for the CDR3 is TGTGCCAGCAGCGGCCGGACGGGGGCTGGAAACACCATATATTTT. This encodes CASSGRTGAGNTIYF.

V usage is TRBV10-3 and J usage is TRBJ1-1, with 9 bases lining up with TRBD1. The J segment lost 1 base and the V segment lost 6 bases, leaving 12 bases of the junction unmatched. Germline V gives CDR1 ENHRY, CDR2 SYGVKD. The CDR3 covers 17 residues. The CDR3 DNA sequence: TGTGCCATCAGAGGCCCGGGACAGGGAAGTAGGAACACTGAAGCTTTCTTT. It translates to CAIRGPGQGSRNTEAFF.

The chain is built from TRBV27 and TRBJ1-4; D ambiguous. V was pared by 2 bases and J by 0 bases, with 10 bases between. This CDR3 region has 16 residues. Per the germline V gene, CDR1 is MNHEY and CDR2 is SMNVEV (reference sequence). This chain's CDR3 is CASSLGSFATNEKLFF. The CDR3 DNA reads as TGTGCCAGCAGTTTAGGCAGTTTCGCAACTAATGAAAAACTGTTTTTT.

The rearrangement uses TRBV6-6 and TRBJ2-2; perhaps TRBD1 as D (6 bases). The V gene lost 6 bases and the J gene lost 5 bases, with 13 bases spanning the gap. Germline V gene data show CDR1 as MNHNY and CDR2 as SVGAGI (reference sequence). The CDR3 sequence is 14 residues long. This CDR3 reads CASRERQATGELFF. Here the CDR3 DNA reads TGTGCCAGCAGGGAACGACAGGCGACCGGGGAGCTGTTTTTT.

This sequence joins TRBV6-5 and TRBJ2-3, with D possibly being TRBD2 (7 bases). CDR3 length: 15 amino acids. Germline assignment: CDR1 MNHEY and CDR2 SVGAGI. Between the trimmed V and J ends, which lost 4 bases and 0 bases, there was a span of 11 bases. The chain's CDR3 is CASSSEGGSTDTQYF. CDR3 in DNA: TGTGCCAGCAGTTCCGAGGGGGGGAGCACAGATACGCAGTATTTT.

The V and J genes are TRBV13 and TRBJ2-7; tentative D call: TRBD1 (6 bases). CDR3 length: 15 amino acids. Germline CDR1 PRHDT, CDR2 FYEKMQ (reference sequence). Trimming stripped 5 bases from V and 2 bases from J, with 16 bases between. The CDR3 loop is CASSAGGWETYEQYF. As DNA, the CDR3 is TGTGCCAGCAGCGCTGGGGGCTGGGAGACCTACGAGCAGTACTTC.

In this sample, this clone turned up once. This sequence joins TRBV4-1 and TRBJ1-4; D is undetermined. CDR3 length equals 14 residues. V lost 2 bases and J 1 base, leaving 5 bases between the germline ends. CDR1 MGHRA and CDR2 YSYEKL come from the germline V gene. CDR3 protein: CASSQSITNEKLFF. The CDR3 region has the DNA TGCGCCAGCAGCCAATCCATAACTAATGAAAAACTGTTTTTT.

CDR3 protein: CASSESGTYEQYV. The CDR3 nucleotides are TGTGCCAGCAGTGAATCAGGTACCTACGAGCAGTACGTC. The rearrangement uses TRBV6-5 and TRBJ2-7; D unclear. Deletions cut 5 bases from V and 2 bases from J, with 10 bases between. The CDR3 is made up of 13 amino acids. CDR1 is MNHEY, CDR2 SVGAGI, per germline.

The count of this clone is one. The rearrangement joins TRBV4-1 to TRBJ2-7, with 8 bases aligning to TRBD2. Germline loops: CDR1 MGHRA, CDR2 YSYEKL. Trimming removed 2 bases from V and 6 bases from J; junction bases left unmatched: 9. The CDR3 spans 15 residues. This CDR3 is CASSQPAGSGIEQYF. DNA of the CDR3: TGCGCCAGCAGCCAACCTGCCGGTAGCGGGATCGAGCAGTACTTC.

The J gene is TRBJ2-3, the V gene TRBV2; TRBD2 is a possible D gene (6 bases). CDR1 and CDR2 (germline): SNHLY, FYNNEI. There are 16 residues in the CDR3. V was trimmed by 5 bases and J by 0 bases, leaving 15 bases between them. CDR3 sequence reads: CASSSYFGGSTDTQYF. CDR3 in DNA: TGTGCCAGCAGTTCTTATTTCGGGGGAAGCACAGATACGCAGTATTTT. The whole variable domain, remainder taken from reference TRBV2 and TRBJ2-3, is EPEVTQTPSHQVTQMGQEVILRCVPISNHLYFYWYRQILGQKVEFLVSFYNNEISEKSEIFDDQFSVERPDGSNFTLKIRSTKLEDSAMYFCASSSYFGGSTDTQYFGPGTRLTVL.

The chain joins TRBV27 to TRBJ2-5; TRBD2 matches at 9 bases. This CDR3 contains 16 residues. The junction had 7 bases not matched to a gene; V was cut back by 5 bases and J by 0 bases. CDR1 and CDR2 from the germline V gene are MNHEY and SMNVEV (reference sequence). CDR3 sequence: CASSRAGGPYQETQYF. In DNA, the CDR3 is TGTGCCAGCAGTCGCGCGGGGGGGCCGTACCAAGAGACCCAGTACTTC.

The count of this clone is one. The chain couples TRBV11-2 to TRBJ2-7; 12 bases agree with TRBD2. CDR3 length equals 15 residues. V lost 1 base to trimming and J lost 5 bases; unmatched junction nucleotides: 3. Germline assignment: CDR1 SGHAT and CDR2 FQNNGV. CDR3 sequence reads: CASSLALAGGNEQYV. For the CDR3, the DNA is TGTGCCAGCAGCTTAGCCCTAGCGGGGGGGAACGAGCAGTACGTC.

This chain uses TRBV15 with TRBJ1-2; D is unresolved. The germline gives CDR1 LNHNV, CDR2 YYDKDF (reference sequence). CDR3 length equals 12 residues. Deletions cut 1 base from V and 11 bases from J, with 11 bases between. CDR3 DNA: TGTGCCACCAGCAGAGTCGAGGGCGGTTACACCTTC. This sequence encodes CATSRVEGGYTF.

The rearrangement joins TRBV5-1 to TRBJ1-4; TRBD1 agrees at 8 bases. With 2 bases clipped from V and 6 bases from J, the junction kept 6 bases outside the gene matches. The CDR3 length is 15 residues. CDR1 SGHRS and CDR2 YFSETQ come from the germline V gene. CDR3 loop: CASSFTGGGDEKLFF. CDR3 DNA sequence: TGCGCCAGCAGCTTTACAGGGGGAGGTGATGAAAAACTGTTTTTT.